The source of this T cell receptor beta chain is a study of T-cell memory formation after mild COVID-19. For the study at large: TCR clusters were mostly confined to one donor each.

Study-wide points: Later expanders leaned CD4+, whereas day 15 to 85 contracting clones were balanced CD4/CD8. Some responding clones appeared in pre-infection memory, suggesting cross-reactive memory joined.

The CDR3 contains 14 residues. V lost 3 bases, J lost 3 bases, and 10 bases lay in between. Germline-derived CDR1 and CDR2 are MGHRA and YSYEKL. TCRalpha and TCRbeta libraries used 5'RACE with constant-segment primers and UMIs. MiXCR, run by TCRdb on the 5' RACE reads, gives a single entry per CDR3 protein. This table holds hundreds of thousands of distinct CDR3 sequences, around 28% found once. In the case of this clonotype: The target antigen is unknown.

The gene calls are TRBV4-1 and TRBJ2-3, with D possibly called TRBD1 or TRBD2 (5 bases each). Sequencing was carried out using PBMCs or a T cell subset sorted from them (not recorded which). The clonotype originates from an adult woman who had mild COVID-19 (a few samples of this study predate the infection). Cell type and time point are not known. Here the CDR3 DNA reads TGCGCCAGCAGCCATTGGGGCGGGACAGATACGCAGTATTTT. Translating gives CASSHWGGTDTQYF.